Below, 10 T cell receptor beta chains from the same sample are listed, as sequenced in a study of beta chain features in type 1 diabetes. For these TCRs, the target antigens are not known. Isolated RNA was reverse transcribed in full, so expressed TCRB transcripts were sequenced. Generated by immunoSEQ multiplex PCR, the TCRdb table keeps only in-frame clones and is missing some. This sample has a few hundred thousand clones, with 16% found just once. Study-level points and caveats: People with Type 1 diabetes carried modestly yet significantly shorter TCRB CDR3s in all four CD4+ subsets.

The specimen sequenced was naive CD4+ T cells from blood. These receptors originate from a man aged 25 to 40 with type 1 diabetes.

The CDR3 bases are TGTGCCAGCAGCTTGCCGAGCCTTGACGCCTACGAGCAGTACTTC. Amino acids: CASSLPSLDAYEQYF. V gene TRBV5-6 combines with J gene TRBJ2-7; D gene ambiguous. V lost 1 base, J lost 2 bases, and 13 bases lay in between. CDR1 is SGHDT and CDR2 is YYEEEE in the germline V gene. There are 15 residues in the CDR3.

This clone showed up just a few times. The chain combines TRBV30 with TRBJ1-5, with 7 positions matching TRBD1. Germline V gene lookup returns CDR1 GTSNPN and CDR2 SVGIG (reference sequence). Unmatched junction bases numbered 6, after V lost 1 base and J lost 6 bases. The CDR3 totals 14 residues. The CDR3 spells CAWSGTGATQPQHF. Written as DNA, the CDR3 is TGTGCCTGGAGTGGTACAGGGGCCACTCAGCCCCAGCATTTT.

CDR3 amino acids: CASLALNEQFF. CDR3 coding DNA: TGTGCCAGCCTGGCTCTCAATGAGCAGTTCTTC. This chain uses TRBV2 with TRBJ2-1; D remains ambiguous. Trimming took 8 bases from V and 6 from J, leaving 8 bases between them. CDR1 is SNHLY, CDR2 FYNNEI, per germline. This CDR3 comprises 11 residues.

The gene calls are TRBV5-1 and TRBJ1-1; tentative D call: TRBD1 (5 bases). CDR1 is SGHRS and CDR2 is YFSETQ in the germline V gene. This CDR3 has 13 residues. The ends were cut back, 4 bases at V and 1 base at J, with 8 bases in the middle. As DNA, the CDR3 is TGCGCCAGCAGCCATCAGGGGAACACTGAAGCTTTCTTT. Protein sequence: CASSHQGNTEAFF.

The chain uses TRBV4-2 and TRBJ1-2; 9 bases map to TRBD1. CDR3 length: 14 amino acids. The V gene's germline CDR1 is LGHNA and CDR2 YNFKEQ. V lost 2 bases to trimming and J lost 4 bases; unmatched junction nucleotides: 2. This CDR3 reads CASSQKTGGYGYTF. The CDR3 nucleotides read TGTGCCAGCAGCCAAAAGACAGGGGGCTATGGCTACACCTTC.

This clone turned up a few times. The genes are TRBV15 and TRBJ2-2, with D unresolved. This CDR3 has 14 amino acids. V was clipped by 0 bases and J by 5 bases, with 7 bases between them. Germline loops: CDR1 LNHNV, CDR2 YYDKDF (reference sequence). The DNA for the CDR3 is TGTGCCACCAGCAGAGATCTAGAGACCGGGGAGCTGTTTTTT. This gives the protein CATSRDLETGELFF.

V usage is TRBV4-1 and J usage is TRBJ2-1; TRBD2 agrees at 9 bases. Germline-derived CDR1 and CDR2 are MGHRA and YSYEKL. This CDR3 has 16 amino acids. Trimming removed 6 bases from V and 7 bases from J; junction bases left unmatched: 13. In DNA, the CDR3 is TGCGCCAGCAGTCCCCGACTAGCGGATCTCGAGAATGAGCAGTTCTTC. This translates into CASSPRLADLENEQFF.

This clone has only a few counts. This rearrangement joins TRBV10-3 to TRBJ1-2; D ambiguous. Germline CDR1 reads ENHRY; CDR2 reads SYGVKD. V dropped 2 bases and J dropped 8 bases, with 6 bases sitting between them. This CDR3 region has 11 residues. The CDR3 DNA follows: TGTGCCATCAGTGAGCAGACAGGCTACACCTTC. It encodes CAISEQTGYTF.

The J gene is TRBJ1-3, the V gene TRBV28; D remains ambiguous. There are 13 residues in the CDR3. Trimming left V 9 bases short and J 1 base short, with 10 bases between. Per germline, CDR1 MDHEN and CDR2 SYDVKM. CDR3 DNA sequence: TGTGCCAGTCTTTTTCGGTCTGGAAACACCATATATTTT. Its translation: CASLFRSGNTIYF.

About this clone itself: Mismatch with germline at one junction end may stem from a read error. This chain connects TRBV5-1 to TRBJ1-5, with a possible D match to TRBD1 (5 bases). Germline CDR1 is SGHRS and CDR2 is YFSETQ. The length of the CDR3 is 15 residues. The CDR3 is CASRLEAGSNQPQHF. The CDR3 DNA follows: TGCGCCAGCAGGTTGGAGGCAGGGAGCAATCAGCCCCAGCATTTT.